The source of this T cell receptor (beta chain) is a study of blood T cells in healthy people across ages. Whole-study findings and limits: Donor CMV status, an unknown factor, possibly confounded changes in expanded clonotypes.

The sample, around 10 milliliters of peripheral blood, was drawn from each donor. Combining a sample-barcoded 5' primer with a J-beta primer mix, a second PCR ran for 7 to 11 cycles. TCRdb independently ran MiXCR on the 5' RACE reads; one entry per CDR3 protein. The sample includes about 1.5 million distinct CDR3 sequences, 42% of them seen just once. The germline V gene encodes CDR1 SQVTM and CDR2 ANQGSEA. The CDR3 totals 13 residues. J was trimmed by 2 bases and V by 4 bases; bases with no gene match: 5. Points on this clonotype: Its specificity is not known.

The V and J genes are TRBV29-1 and TRBJ2-7; 7 nucleotides match TRBD1. The sample consisted of blood. This TCR came from a woman aged 18-29 years in good health. The CDR3 loop reads CSVGLQGTYEQYF. CDR3 DNA sequence: TGCAGCGTTGGCCTACAGGGGACCTACGAGCAGTACTTC.